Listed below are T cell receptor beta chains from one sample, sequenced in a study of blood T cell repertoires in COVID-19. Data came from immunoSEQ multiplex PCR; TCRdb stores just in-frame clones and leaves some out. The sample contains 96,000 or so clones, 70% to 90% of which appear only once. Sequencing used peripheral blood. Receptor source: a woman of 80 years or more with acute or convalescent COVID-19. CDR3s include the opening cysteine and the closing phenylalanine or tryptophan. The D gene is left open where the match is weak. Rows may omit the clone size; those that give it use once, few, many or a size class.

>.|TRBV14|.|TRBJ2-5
TGTGCCAGCAGCCAAGATACAGGGCGGGTTGGCAAGACCCAGTACTTC
CASSQDTGRVGKTQYF
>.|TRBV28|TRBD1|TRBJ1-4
TGTGCCAGCAGTTACATAAAGGACAGGGGAGGCGAAAAACTGTTTTTT
CASSYIKDRGGEKLFF
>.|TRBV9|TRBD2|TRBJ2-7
TGTGCCAGCAGCCCAGACCTCGGGGGGGGAGCCTACGAGCAGTACTTC
CASSPDLGGGAYEQYF
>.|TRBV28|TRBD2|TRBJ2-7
TGTGCCAGCAGTGTCCGACTAGCGGGAGCTCGCGAGCAGTACTTC
CASSVRLAGAREQYF
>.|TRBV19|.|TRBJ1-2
TGTGCCAGTAGTTTGGGGCAGATCTATGGCTACACCTTC
CASSLGQIYGYTF
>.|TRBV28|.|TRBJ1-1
TGTGCCAGCAGTTTGAATAGAGCGGAAGCTTTCTTT
CASSLNRAEAFF
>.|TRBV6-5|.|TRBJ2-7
TGTGCCAGCCCAGGGGTGGAATTTGACGAGCAGTACTTC
CASPGVEFDEQYF
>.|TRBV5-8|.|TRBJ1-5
TGTGCCAGCAGCTTGGGGCACTATAGCAATCAGCCCCAGCATTTT
CASSLGHYSNQPQHF
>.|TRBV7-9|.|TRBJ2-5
TGTGCCAGCAGCACTCCCATCCACGGACTGCAAGAGACCCAGTACTTC
CASSTPIHGLQETQYF
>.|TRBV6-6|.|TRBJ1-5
TGTGCCAGCAGACCAGACAATCAGCCCCAGCATTTT
CASRPDNQPQHF
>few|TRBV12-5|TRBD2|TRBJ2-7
TGTGCTAGTGGTTTGGTACTAGGGAGGGCCCCGAGCTCCTACGAGCAGTACTTC
CASGLVLGRAPSSYEQYF
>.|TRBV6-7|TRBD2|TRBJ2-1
TGTGCCAGCAGTTGGACTAGCGTGAGCTCCTACAATGAGCAGTTCTTC
CASSWTSVSSYNEQFF
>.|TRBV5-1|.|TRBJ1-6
TGCGCCAGCAGCTTGGACAGTGATACCTCACGGTCACCCCTCCACTTT
CASSLDSDTSRSPLHF
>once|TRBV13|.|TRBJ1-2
TGTGCCAGCAGCTTAGGCCGAACAGGGCGGCTGGTGGGGAACTATGGCTACACCTTC
CASSLGRTGRLVGNYGYTF
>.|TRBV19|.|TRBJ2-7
TGTGCCAGTAGTTCCCTCTCAGGTACTTATCGCGAGCAGTACTTC
CASSSLSGTYREQYF
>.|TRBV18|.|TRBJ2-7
TGTGCCAGCTCACTCATTGCAGATAAGATGAACGAGCAGTACTTC
CASSLIADKMNEQYF
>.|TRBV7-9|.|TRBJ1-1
TGTGCCAGCAGCTTAGAGGCAGGGTATTTCACTGAAGCTTTCTTT
CASSLEAGYFTEAFF
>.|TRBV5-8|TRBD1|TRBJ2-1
TGTGCCAGCAGCTGGGACAGTATCGCCTACAATGAGCAGTTCTTC
CASSWDSIAYNEQFF
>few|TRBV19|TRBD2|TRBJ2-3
TGTGCCAGTAGTCCCCGGACTAGCGGGTCAGATACGCAGTATTTT
CASSPRTSGSDTQYF
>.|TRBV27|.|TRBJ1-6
TGTGCCAGCAGTTTGCTCGCAACGGGCGGGAATTCACCCCTCCACTTT
CASSLLATGGNSPLHF
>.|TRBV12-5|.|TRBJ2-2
TGTGCTAGTGGTTTGGCCCTTGTGTCCGGGGAGCTGTTTTTT
CASGLALVSGELFF
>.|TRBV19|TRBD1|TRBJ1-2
TGTGCCAGTAGTAGCCGGGGGACAGGGGACTATGGCTACACCTTC
CASSSRGTGDYGYTF
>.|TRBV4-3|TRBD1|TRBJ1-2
TGCGCCAGCAGCCGGGCAGGGGGCTATGGCTACACCTTC
CASSRAGGYGYTF
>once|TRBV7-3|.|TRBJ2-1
TGTGCCAGCAGCTTCCCCGGGGTTTCCTACAATGAGCAGTTCTTC
CASSFPGVSYNEQFF
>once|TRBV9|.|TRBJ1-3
TGTGCCAGCAGCGTATCAGCAGCAGGTGGAAACACCATATATTTT
CASSVSAAGGNTIYF
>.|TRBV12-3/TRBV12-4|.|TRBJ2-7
TGTGCCAGCAGTTTAGGGGGCCACTACGAGCAGTACTTC
CASSLGGHYEQYF
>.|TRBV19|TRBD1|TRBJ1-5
TGTGCCAGTAATGCAGGGGGAGGTCAGCCCCAGCATTTT
CASNAGGGQPQHF
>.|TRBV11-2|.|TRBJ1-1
TGTGCCAGCAGCTTATTGCACAGCTACAACGCTGAAGCTTTCTTT
CASSLLHSYNAEAFF
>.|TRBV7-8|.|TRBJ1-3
TGTGCCAGCAGCTTAGGCAACAGGGAGTCTGGAAACACCATATATTTT
CASSLGNRESGNTIYF
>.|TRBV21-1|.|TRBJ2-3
TGTGCCAGCAGCAAAACGGGGGTAGGGGCAGGGCCCGAGACAGATACGCAGTATTTT
CASSKTGVGAGPETDTQYF
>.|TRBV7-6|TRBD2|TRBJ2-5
TGTGCCAGCAGCTTTCGAGGGCTAGCGGGAGAGACCCAGTACTTC
CASSFRGLAGETQYF
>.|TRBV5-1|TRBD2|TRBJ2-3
TGCGCCAGCAGCCGGTCGGGACTAGCGGACACAGATACGCAGTATTTT
CASSRSGLADTDTQYF
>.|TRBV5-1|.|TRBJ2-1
TGCGCCAGCAGCTTGGACTATTACAATGAGCAGTTCTTC
CASSLDYYNEQFF
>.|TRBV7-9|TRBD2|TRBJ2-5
TGTGCCAGCAGCAAGGGAGTTGCGGGGGGACAAGAGACCCAGTACTTC
CASSKGVAGGQETQYF
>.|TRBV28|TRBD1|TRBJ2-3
TGTGCCACCGCCGAGACAGGGGGTAAGGATACGCAGTATTTT
CATAETGGKDTQYF
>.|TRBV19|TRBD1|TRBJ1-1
TGTGCCAGTAGTATAGTGGTTCAGGGGGGTGAAGCTTTCTTT
CASSIVVQGGEAFF
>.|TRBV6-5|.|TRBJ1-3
TGTGCCAGCTGTCGGGACTTCTCTGGAAACACCATATATTTT
CASCRDFSGNTIYF
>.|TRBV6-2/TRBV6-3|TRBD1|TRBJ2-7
TGTGCCAGCAGCACCGGGACAGGGTACCACGAGCAGTACTTC
CASSTGTGYHEQYF
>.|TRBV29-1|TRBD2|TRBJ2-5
TGCAGCGGGGGGGGGACTAGCGGTGAGACCCAGTACTTC
CSGGGTSGETQYF
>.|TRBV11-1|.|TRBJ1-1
TGTGCCAGCACCCCTGGAGTTACGAACACTGAAGCTTTCTTT
CASTPGVTNTEAFF
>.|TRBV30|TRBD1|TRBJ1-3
TGTGCCTGGAGTAAAAGGGACAGAAGCTCTGGAAACACCATATATTTT
CAWSKRDRSSGNTIYF
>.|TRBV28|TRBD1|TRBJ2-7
TGTGCCAGCAGTTCGACCCCGGGACAGGGGAAACAAACCTACGAGCAGTACTTC
CASSSTPGQGKQTYEQYF
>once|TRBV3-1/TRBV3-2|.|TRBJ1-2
TGTGCCAGCAGCCCCAACAGGGTACGTTATGGCTACACCTTC
CASSPNRVRYGYTF
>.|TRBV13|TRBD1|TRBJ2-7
TGTGCCAGCAGCTTAGTCCAGGGACAGAACATCTACGAGCAGTACTTC
CASSLVQGQNIYEQYF
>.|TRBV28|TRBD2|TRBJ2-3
TGTGCCAGCAGTTTATTAATCCTGTCTAGCGGGAGGGCCCCTGATACGCAGTATTTT
CASSLLILSSGRAPDTQYF
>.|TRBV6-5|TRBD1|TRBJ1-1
TGTGCCAGCAGCCGACCGACAGGGGGAAATACTGAAGCTTTCTTT
CASSRPTGGNTEAFF
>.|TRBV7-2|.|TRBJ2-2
TGTGCCAGCAGCTTACGACCGGAGCGGGAGCTGTTTTTT
CASSLRPERELFF
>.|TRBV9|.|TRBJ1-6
TGTGCCAGCAGCACCATCGGACAGCAGGATTCACCCCTCCACTTT
CASSTIGQQDSPLHF
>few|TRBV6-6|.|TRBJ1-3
TGTGCCAGCAGGGCCCCTGGAAACACCATATATTTT
CASRAPGNTIYF
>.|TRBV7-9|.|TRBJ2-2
TGTGCCAGCAGCTTAGGCAGGGTATCCGGGGAGCTGTTTTTT
CASSLGRVSGELFF
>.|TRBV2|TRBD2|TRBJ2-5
TGTGCCAGCATTCCTACTAGCGGAGCCTCCTGGACCCAGTACTTC
CASIPTSGASWTQYF